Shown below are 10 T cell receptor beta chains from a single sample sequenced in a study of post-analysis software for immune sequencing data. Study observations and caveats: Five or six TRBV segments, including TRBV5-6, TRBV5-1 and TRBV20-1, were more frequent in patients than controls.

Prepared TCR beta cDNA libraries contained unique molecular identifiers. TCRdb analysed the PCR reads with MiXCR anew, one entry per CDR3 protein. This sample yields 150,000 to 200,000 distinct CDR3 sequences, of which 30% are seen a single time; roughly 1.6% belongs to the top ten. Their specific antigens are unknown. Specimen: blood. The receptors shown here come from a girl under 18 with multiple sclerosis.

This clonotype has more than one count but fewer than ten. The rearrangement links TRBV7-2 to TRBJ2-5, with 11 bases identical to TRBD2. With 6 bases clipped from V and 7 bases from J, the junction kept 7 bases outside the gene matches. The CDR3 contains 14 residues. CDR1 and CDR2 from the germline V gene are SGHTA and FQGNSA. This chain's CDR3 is CASREAGLAGTQYF. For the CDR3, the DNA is TGTGCCAGCAGGGAGGCCGGACTAGCGGGGACCCAGTACTTC.

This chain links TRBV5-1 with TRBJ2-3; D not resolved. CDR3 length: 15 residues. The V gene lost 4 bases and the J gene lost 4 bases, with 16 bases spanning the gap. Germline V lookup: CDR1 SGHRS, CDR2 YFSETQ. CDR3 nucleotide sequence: TGCGCCAGCAGCAGCAGGACCGCTGGACCAGATACGCAGTATTTT. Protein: CASSSRTAGPDTQYF. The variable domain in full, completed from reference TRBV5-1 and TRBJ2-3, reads KAGVTQTPRYLIKTRGQQVTLSCSPISGHRSVSWYQQTPGQGLQFLFEYFSETQRNKGNFPGRFSGRQFSNSRSEMNVSTLELGDSALYLCASSSRTAGPDTQYFGPGTRLTVL.

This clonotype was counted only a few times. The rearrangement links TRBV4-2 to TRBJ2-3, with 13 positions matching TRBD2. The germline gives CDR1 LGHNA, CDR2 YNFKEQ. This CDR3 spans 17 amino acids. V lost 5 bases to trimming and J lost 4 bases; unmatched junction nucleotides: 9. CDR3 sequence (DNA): TGTGCCAGCAGCTCTCGGACTAGCGGGGGCTCAGCAGATACGCAGTATTTT. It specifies CASSSRTSGGSADTQYF.

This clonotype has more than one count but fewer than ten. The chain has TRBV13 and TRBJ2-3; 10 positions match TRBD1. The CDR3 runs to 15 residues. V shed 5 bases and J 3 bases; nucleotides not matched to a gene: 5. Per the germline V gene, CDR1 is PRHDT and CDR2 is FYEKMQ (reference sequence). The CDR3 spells CASSLDRGRTDTQYF. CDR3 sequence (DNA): TGTGCCAGCAGCCTCGACAGGGGGCGGACAGATACGCAGTATTTT.

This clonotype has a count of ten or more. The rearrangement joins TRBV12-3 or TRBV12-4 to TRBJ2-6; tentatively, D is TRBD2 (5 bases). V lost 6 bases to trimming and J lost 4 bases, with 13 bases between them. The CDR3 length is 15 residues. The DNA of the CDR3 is TGTGCCAGCAGCTCGGAGGCCTGGGGGGCCAACGTCCTGACTTTC. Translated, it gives CASSSEAWGANVLTF.

The CDR3 loop reads CASSLTGITDTQYF. The CDR3 bases are TGCGCCAGCAGCTTAACGGGGATCACAGATACGCAGTATTTT. The rearrangement joins TRBV5-1 to TRBJ2-3; perhaps TRBD2 as D (5 bases). The germline V gene has CDR1 SGHRS and CDR2 YFSETQ. The V and J ends lost 2 bases and 2 bases respectively, with 9 bases between them. This CDR3 region has 14 residues.

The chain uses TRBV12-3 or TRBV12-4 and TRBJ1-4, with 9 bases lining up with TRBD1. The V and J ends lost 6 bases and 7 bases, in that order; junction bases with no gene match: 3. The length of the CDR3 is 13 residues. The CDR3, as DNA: TGTGCCAGCAGACAGGGGGCGATTGAAAAACTGTTTTTT. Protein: CASRQGAIEKLFF.

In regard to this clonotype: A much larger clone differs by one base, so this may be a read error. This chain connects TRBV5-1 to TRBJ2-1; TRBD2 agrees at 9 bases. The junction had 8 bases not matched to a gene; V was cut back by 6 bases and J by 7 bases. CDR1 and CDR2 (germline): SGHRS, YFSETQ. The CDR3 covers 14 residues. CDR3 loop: CASTPLTSGNEQFF. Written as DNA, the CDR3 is TGCGCCAGCACACCACTTACTAGCGGGAATGAGCAGTTCTTC.

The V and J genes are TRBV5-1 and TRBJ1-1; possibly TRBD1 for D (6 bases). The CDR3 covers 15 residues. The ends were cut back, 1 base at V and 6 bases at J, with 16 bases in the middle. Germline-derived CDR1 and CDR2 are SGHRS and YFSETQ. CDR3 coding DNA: TGCGCCAGCAGCTTGATACTACAGGGATTTTCTGAAGCTTTCTTT. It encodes CASSLILQGFSEAFF.

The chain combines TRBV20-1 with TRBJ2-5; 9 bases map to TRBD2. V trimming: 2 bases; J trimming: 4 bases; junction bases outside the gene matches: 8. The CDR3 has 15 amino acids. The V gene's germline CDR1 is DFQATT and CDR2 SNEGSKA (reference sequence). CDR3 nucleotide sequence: TGCAGTGCTAGAACGGCGGGAGGGCCGGGAGAGACCCAGTACTTC. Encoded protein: CSARTAGGPGETQYF.